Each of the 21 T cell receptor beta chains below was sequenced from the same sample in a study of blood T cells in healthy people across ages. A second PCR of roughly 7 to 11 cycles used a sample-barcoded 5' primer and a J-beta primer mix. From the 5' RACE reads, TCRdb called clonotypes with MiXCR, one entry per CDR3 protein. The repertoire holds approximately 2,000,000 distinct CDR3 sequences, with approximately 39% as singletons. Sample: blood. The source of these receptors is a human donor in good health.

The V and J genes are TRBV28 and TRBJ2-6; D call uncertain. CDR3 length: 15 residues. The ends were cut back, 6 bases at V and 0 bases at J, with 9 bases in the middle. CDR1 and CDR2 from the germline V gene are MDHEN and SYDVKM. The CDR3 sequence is CASSWADSGANVLTF. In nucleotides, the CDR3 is TGTGCCAGCAGCTGGGCGGACTCTGGGGCCAACGTCCTGACTTTC.

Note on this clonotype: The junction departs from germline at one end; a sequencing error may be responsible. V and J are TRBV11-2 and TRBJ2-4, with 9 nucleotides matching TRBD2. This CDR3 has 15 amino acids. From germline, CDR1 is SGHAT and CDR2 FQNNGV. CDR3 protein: CASSSAPEAGGTQYF. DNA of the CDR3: TGTGCTAGCAGCTCGGCCCCTGAAGCGGGGGGTACTCAGTACTTC.

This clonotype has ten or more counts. Here the CDR3 DNA reads TGCAGTGCTGGGGAGGGTTGGACTACGTTCACAGATACGCAGTATTTT. It translates to CSAGEGWTTFTDTQYF. The chain links TRBV20-1 to TRBJ2-3, with 7 bases lining up with TRBD2. The V and J ends lost 5 bases and 2 bases, in that order; junction bases with no gene match: 13. CDR1 is DFQATT and CDR2 is SNEGSKA in the germline V gene (reference sequence). The CDR3 length is 16 residues.

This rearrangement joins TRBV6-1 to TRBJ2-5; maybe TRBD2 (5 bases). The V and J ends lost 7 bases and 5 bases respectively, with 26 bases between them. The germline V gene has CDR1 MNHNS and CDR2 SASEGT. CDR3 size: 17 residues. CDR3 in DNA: TGTGCCAGCACCCTGAATATTAACACCGGCGGCGGGGAGACCCAGTACTTC. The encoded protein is CASTLNINTGGGETQYF.

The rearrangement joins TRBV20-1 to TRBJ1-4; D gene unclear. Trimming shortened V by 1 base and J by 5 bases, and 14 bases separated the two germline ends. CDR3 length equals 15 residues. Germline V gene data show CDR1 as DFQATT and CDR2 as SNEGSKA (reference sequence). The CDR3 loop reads CSARVGGGRNEKLFF. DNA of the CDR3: TGCAGTGCTAGAGTAGGTGGCGGCAGAAATGAAAAACTGTTTTTT.

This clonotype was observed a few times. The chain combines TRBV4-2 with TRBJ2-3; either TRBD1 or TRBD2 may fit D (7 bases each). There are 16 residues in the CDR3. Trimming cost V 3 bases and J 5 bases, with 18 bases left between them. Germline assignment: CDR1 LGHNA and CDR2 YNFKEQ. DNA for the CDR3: TGTGCCAGCAGCCACGAACCAGGGGGGGCCCGAGATACGCAGTATTTT. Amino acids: CASSHEPGGARDTQYF.

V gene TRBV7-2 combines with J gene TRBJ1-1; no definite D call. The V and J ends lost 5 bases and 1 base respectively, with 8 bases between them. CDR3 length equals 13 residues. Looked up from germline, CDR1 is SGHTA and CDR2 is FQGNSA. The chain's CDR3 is CASSPRWNTEAFF. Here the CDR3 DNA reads TGTGCCAGCAGCCCCCGATGGAACACTGAAGCTTTCTTT.

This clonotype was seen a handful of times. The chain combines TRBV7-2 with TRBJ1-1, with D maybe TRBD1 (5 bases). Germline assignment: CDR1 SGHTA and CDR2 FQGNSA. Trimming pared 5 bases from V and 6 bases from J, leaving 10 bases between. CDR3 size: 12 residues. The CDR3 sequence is CASSRGRAEAFF. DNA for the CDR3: TGTGCCAGCAGCCGCGGCAGGGCTGAAGCTTTCTTT.

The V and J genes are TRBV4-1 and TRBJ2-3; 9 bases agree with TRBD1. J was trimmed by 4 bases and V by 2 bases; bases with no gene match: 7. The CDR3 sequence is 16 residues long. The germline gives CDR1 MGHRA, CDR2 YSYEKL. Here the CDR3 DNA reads TGCGCCAGCAGCCAACTTGGGACAGGGTTTGCAGATACGCAGTATTTT. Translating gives CASSQLGTGFADTQYF.

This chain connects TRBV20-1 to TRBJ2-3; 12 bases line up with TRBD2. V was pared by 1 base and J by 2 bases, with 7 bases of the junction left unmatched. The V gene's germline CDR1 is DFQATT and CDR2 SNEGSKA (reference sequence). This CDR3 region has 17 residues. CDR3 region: CSARGLGLAGYTDTQYF. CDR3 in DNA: TGCAGTGCTAGAGGCCTAGGACTAGCGGGATACACAGATACGCAGTATTTT.

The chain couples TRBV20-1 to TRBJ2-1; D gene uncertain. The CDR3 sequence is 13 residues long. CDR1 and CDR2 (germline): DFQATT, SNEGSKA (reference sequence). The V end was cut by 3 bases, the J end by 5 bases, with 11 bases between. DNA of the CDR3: TGCAGTGCTAGTAGCCAGGTGAACAATGAGCAGTTCTTC. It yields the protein CSASSQVNNEQFF.

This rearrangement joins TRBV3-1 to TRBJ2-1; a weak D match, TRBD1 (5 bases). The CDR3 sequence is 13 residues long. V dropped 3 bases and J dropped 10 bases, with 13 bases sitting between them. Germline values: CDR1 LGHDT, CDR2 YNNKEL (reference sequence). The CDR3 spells CASSHGASREQFF. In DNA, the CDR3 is TGTGCCAGCAGCCATGGGGCCTCCAGGGAGCAGTTCTTC.

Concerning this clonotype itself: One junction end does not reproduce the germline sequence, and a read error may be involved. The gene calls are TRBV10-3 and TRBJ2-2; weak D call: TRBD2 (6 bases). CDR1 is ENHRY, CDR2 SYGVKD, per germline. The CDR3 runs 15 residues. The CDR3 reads CAVSEPTGGPGELFF. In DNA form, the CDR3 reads TGTGCCGTCAGTGAGCCGACTGGAGGGCCCGGGGAGCTGTTTTTT.

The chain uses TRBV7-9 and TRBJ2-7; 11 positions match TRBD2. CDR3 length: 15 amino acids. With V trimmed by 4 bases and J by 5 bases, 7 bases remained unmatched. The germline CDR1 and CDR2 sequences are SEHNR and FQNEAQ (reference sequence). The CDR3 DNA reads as TGTGCCAGCAGCTACCTACTAGCGGGAGTAAACGAGCAGTACTTC. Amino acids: CASSYLLAGVNEQYF.

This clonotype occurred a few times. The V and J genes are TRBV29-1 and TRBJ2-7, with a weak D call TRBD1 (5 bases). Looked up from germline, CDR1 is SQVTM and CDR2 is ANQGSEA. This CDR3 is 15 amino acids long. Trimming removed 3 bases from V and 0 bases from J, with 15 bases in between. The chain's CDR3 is CSVETAYPSSYEQYF. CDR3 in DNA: TGCAGCGTTGAGACAGCGTATCCCAGCTCCTACGAGCAGTACTTC.

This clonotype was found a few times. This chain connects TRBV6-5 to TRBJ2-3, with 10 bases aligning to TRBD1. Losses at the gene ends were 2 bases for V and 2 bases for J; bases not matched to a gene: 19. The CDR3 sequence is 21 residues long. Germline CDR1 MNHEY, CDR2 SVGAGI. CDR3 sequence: CASSYQSYWTGGKDDTDTQYF. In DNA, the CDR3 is TGTGCCAGCAGTTACCAATCTTATTGGACAGGGGGTAAGGACGACACAGATACGCAGTATTTT.

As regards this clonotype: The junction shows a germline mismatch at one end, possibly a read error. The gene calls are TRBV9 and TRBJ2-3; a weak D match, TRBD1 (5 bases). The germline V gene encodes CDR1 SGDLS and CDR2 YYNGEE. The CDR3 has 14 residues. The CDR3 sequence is CAGSAGQLTDTQYF. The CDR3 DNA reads TGTGCCGGCAGCGCAGGACAACTCACAGATACGCAGTATTTT.

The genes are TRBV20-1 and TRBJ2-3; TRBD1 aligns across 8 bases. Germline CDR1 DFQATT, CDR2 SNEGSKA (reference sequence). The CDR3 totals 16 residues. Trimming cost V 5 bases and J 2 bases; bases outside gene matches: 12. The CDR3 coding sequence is TGCAGTGCTCCGCTACGGACAGGGATCATCACAGATACGCAGTATTTT. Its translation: CSAPLRTGIITDTQYF.

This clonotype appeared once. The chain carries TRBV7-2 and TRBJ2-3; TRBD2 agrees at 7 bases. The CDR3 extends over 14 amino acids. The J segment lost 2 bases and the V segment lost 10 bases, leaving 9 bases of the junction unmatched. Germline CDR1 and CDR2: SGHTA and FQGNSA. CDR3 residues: CAIQSGGITDTQYF. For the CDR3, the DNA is TGTGCCATCCAGTCGGGGGGAATCACAGATACGCAGTATTTT.

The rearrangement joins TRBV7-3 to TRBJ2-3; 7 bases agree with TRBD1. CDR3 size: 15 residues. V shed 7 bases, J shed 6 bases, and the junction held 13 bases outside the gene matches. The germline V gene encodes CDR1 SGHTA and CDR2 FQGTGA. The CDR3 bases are TGTGCCAGCAATGCAACAGGGGTCGAAGGGGATACGCAGTATTTT. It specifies CASNATGVEGDTQYF.

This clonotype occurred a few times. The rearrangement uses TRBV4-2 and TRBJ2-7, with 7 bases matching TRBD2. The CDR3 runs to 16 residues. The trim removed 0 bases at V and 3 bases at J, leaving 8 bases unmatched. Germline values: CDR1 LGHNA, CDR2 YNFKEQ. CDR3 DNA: TGTGCCAGCAGCCAAGAGCGGGGGAGGCCCTACTACGAGCAGTACTTC. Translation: CASSQERGRPYYEQYF.